The T cell receptor (beta chain) under discussion was sequenced for a study of T cell responses to AZD1222 COVID-19 vaccine. Some clones are missing from TCRdb's copy, which holds only in-frame ones; the method was immunoSEQ multiplex PCR. The sample includes about 140,000 clones, around 89% of them seen just once. Germline CDR1 SGHRS, CDR2 YFSETQ. The V and J ends lost 4 bases and 1 base respectively, with 11 bases between them. This CDR3 is built from 15 residues. Findings and limits, study-wide: Spike-specific TCR breadth and depth were elevated following two AZD1222 doses. Nearly half of spike-specific TCRs reportedly target variant regions that are unmutated in the B.1.351 and B.1.1.7 variants.

With regard to this clone: No antigen is known for it.

The source material was peripheral blood, sampled on day 0 of AZD1222 vaccination. This rearrangement joins TRBV5-1 to TRBJ2-2; maybe TRBD2 (5 bases). This TCR derives from an adult in good health. The chain's CDR3 is CASSQRALNTGELFF. The CDR3 DNA reads TGCGCCAGCAGCCAGAGGGCCTTGAACACCGGGGAGCTGTTTTTT.